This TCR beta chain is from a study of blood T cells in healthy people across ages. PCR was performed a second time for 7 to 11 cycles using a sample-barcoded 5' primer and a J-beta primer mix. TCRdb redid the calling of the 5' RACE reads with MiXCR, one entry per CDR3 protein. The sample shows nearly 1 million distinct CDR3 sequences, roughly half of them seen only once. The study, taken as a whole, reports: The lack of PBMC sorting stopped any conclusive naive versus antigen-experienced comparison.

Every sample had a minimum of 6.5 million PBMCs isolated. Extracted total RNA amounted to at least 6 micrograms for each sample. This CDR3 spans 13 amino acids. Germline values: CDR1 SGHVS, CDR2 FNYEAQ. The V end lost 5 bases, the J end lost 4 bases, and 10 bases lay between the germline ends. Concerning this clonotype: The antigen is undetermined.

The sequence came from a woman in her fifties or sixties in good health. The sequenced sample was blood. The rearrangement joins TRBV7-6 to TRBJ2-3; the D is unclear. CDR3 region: CASSPRIPDTQYF. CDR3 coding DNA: TGTGCCAGCAGCCCTCGGATCCCAGATACGCAGTATTTT.